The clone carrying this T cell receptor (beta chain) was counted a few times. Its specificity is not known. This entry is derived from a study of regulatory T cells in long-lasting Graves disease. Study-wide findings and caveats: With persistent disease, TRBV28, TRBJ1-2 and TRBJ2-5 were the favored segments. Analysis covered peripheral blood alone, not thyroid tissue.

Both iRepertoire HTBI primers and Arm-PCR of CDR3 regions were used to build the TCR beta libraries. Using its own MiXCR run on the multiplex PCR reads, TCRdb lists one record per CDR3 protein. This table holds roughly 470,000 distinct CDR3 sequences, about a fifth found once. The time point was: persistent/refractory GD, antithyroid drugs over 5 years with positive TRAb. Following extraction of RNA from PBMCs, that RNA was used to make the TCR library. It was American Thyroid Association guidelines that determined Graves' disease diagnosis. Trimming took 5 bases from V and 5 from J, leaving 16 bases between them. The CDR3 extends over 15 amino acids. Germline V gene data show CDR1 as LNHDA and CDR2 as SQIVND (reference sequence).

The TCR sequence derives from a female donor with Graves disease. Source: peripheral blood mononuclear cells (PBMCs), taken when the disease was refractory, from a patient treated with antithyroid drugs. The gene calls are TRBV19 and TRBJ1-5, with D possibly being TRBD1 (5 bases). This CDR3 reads CASSDEGRGDQPQHF. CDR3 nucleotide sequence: TGTGCCAGTAGTGACGAGGGACGCGGTGATCAGCCCCAGCATTTT.